This entry lists 23 T cell receptor beta chains sequenced from one sample in a study of cytomegalovirus exposure and HLA in healthy donors. Amplification used 60 Vbeta primers and 13 Jbeta primers. The protocol was immunoSEQ multiplex PCR, while the TCRdb copy is restricted to in-frame clones and leaves out a portion. Its listing shows 87,000 or so clones. The sequenced sample consisted of PBMCs. These receptors originate from a man aged 50 or older in good health and CMV-seropositive.

V gene TRBV4-3 combines with J gene TRBJ1-2, with TRBD1 identical over 7 bases. Germline V gene lookup returns CDR1 LGHNA and CDR2 YSLEER. V gave up 1 base and J gave up 4 bases; unmatched junction bases: 3. CDR3 length: 14 residues. The CDR3 DNA is TGCGCCAGCAGCCAAGCCCCAGGGGGCTATGGCTACACCTTC. Translation: CASSQAPGGYGYTF.

The rearrangement joins TRBV2 to TRBJ2-7, with 7 bases fitting TRBD1. The germline gives CDR1 SNHLY, CDR2 FYNNEI. CDR3 length: 14 amino acids. V lost 6 bases and J lost 0; bases outside the gene matches: 5. In nucleotides, the CDR3 is TGTGCCAGCAGCCCACAGGGGAGCTCCTACGAGCAGTACTTC. Translated, it gives CASSPQGSSYEQYF.

The chain links TRBV6-6 to TRBJ2-5; possible D gene TRBD1, 6 bases. Per germline, CDR1 MNHNY and CDR2 SVGAGI (reference sequence). The CDR3 totals 14 residues. Between the trimmed V and J ends, which lost 2 bases and 0 bases, there was a span of 7 bases. The CDR3, as DNA: TGTGCCAGCAGTTACGGACAGTACCAAGAGACCCAGTACTTC. This translates into CASSYGQYQETQYF.

The chain combines TRBV7-9 with TRBJ2-5; TRBD1 might be the D (6 bases). CDR3 length equals 16 residues. V lost 1 base and J lost 4, with 16 bases in between. Germline V gene data show CDR1 as SEHNR and CDR2 as FQNEAQ (reference sequence). The CDR3 nucleotides are TGTGCCAGCAGCTTAGGGGAAACCAGGGGACGAGAGACCCAGTACTTC. This codes for CASSLGETRGRETQYF.

The chain has TRBV6-4 and TRBJ2-1, with 9 bases fitting TRBD2. Germline V gene sequence: CDR1 MRHNA, CDR2 SNTAGT. V dropped 5 bases and J dropped 7; count of bases not matched to a gene: 9. The CDR3 is made up of 15 amino acids. The CDR3 loop reads CASSPAGLAVNEQFF. Here the CDR3 DNA reads TGTGCCAGCAGTCCTGCGGGACTAGCAGTGAATGAGCAGTTCTTC.

This chain links TRBV30 with TRBJ2-1; 12 bases map to TRBD2. The CDR3 contains 12 residues. The V and J ends lost 7 bases and 8 bases, in that order; junction bases with no gene match: 3. Germline CDR1 is GTSNPN and CDR2 is SVGIG (reference sequence). CDR3 protein: CASSGRAYEQFF. The CDR3 DNA follows: TGTGCCTCTAGCGGGAGGGCCTATGAGCAGTTCTTC.

The CDR3 coding sequence is TGTGCCAGCAGCTGGGGGACAACCTACGAGCAGTACGTC. Translating it yields CASSWGTTYEQYV. The chain carries TRBV5-6 and TRBJ2-7, with a weak D call TRBD1 (6 bases). The germline V gene encodes CDR1 SGHDT and CDR2 YYEEEE. This CDR3 has 13 amino acids. Deletions cut 3 bases from V and 2 bases from J, with 9 bases between.

The genes are TRBV5-1 and TRBJ2-2; D call uncertain. The germline V and J ends were trimmed by 1 base and 1 base, with 5 bases remaining between them. The CDR3 runs 14 residues. The germline V gene encodes CDR1 SGHRS and CDR2 YFSETQ. CDR3 coding DNA: TGCGCCAGCAGCTTGAATCAGAACACCGGGGAGCTGTTTTTT. Its protein product is CASSLNQNTGELFF. Combining the CDR3 with reference TRBV5-1 and TRBJ2-2 gives the whole variable domain KAGVTQTPRYLIKTRGQQVTLSCSPISGHRSVSWYQQTPGQGLQFLFEYFSETQRNKGNFPGRFSGRQFSNSRSEMNVSTLELGDSALYLCASSLNQNTGELFFGEGSRLTVL.

This sequence joins TRBV7-2 and TRBJ1-2; 8 bases are shared with TRBD1. V trimming: 4 bases; J trimming: 7 bases; junction bases outside the gene matches: 8. CDR1 and CDR2 (germline): SGHTA, FQGNSA. The CDR3 spans 14 residues. The CDR3 loop reads CASSSALGTGGYTF. The DNA for the CDR3 is TGTGCCAGCAGCTCCGCTTTAGGGACAGGTGGCTACACCTTC.

CDR3 residues: CASSPGTGPYEQYV. As DNA, the CDR3 is TGTGCCAGCAGCCCGGGGACAGGACCCTACGAGCAGTACGTC. The J gene is TRBJ2-7, the V gene TRBV9; 8 positions agree with TRBD1. This CDR3 region has 14 residues. Trimming took 4 bases from V and 2 from J; bases not matched to a gene: 5. CDR1 and CDR2 from the germline V gene are SGDLS and YYNGEE.

The chain has TRBV25-1 and TRBJ2-5; the match to TRBD2 covers 15 bases. V lost 3 bases to trimming and J lost 1 base; unmatched junction nucleotides: 6. CDR3 size: 18 residues. The germline gives CDR1 MGHDK, CDR2 SYGVNS. CDR3 DNA sequence: TGTGCCAGCAGTGATCGGACTAGCGGGAGGGCTGGCCAAGAGACCCAGTACTTC. Translated: CASSDRTSGRAGQETQYF. The entire variable domain, with the rest obtained from reference TRBV25-1 and TRBJ2-5, is as follows: EADIYQTPRYLVIGTGKKITLECSQTMGHDKMYWYQQDPGMELHLIHYSYGVNSTEKGDLSSESTVSRIRTEHFPLTLESARPSHTSQYLCASSDRTSGRAGQETQYFGPGTRLLVL.

The V and J genes are TRBV25-1 and TRBJ2-7; 7 bases fit TRBD2. Trimming removed 5 bases from V and 2 bases from J; junction bases left unmatched: 6. The CDR3 loop spans 14 amino acids. Germline assignment: CDR1 MGHDK and CDR2 SYGVNS. DNA for the CDR3: TGTGCCAGCAGTCGCACTAGCGCCACCTACGAGCAGTACTTC. Amino acids: CASSRTSATYEQYF.

This chain joins TRBV6-5 and TRBJ1-2; no firm D call. The germline V gene encodes CDR1 MNHEY and CDR2 SVGAGI. Trimming removed 0 bases from V and 4 bases from J, with 12 bases in between. The CDR3 has 15 residues. The CDR3 bases are TGTGCCAGCAGTTACTCCCCGGGTACCAGCTATGGCTACACCTTC. Its protein is CASSYSPGTSYGYTF.

The CDR3 DNA sequence: TGTGCCAGCTCATCCGGTGGGGGTCGGGGGCAGCCCCAGCATTTT. It encodes CASSSGGGRGQPQHF. This rearrangement joins TRBV18 to TRBJ1-5, with a possible D match to TRBD1 (5 bases). The germline gives CDR1 KGHSH, CDR2 LQKENI. The CDR3 contains 15 residues. V lost 5 bases and J 7 bases, leaving 18 bases between the germline ends.

V gene TRBV5-8 combines with J gene TRBJ2-1, with 9 bases lining up with TRBD2. Germline lookup yields CDR1 SGHTS and CDR2 YDEGEE. The CDR3 is 15 amino acids. The V and J ends lost 4 bases and 3 bases, in that order; junction bases with no gene match: 5. CDR3 nucleotides: TGTGCCAGCAGCCCCGGGACTAGCAACTACAATGAGCAGTTCTTC. Encoded protein: CASSPGTSNYNEQFF.

The chain is built from TRBV27 and TRBJ1-1; no reliable D call. Trimming removed 4 bases at V and 8 bases at J, with 14 bases between. Germline V gives CDR1 MNHEY, CDR2 SMNVEV (reference sequence). CDR3 length: 13 residues. Here the CDR3 DNA reads TGTGCCAGCAGTTACCGGACCGGGAAAGAAGCTTTCTTT. Translation: CASSYRTGKEAFF.

The J gene is TRBJ1-1, the V gene TRBV6-1; D gene unclear. Germline V gives CDR1 MNHNS, CDR2 SASEGT. CDR3 length equals 15 residues. With 7 bases removed from V and 4 bases from J, the gap between germline ends came to 19 bases. The CDR3 DNA is TGTGCCAGCATTGGATGGTCGGCCCGGGGCACTGAAGCTTTCTTT. This sequence encodes CASIGWSARGTEAFF.

The gene calls are TRBV29-1 and TRBJ2-1; 13 nucleotides align to TRBD2. There are 17 residues in the CDR3. CDR1 and CDR2 (germline): SQVTM, ANQGSEA. V was clipped by 4 bases and J by 2 bases; unmatched bases: 8. CDR3 residues: CSVAGPGTSGTYNEQFF. In nucleotides, the CDR3 is TGCAGCGTTGCCGGACCCGGGACTAGCGGGACCTACAATGAGCAGTTCTTC.

The V gene is TRBV18, the J gene TRBJ2-3; TRBD1 matches at 9 bases. The CDR3 contains 13 residues. The germline gives CDR1 KGHSH, CDR2 LQKENI. With 5 bases clipped from V and 5 bases from J, the junction kept 2 bases outside the gene matches. The DNA for the CDR3 is TGTGCCAGCTCAAGGGACAGGGAAGATACGCAGTATTTT. As protein: CASSRDREDTQYF.

The J gene is TRBJ2-6, the V gene TRBV11-3; a weak D match, TRBD2 (7 bases). Germline V gives CDR1 SGHNT, CDR2 YENEEA. There are 18 residues in the CDR3. The germline V and J ends were trimmed by 5 bases and 0 bases, with 17 bases remaining between them. CDR3 amino acids: CASSTPWGGPSGANVLTF. The CDR3 coding sequence is TGTGCCAGCAGCACGCCTTGGGGGGGGCCCTCTGGGGCCAACGTCCTGACTTTC.

The chain carries TRBV19 and TRBJ1-1, with D tentatively TRBD1 (5 bases). Germline values: CDR1 LNHDA, CDR2 SQIVND (reference sequence). There are 14 residues in the CDR3. Trimming took 7 bases from V and 4 from J, leaving 16 bases between them. As DNA, the CDR3 is TGTGCCAGTACACCGACAGCTGGCGGCACTGAAGCTTTCTTT. Translated, it gives CASTPTAGGTEAFF.

V is TRBV4-2 and J is TRBJ2-2; 9 nucleotides line up with TRBD2. The V gene end was trimmed by 1 base and the J gene end by 6 bases; junction bases not matched to a gene: 6. Germline lookup yields CDR1 LGHNA and CDR2 YNFKEQ. CDR3 length equals 16 residues. The CDR3 sequence: CASSQAPLAGSGELFF. CDR3 nucleotides: TGTGCCAGCAGCCAAGCCCCGCTAGCGGGATCCGGGGAGCTGTTTTTT.

J is TRBJ1-4 and V is TRBV28; D is ambiguous. Germline V CDR1 and CDR2: MDHEN, SYDVKM. V was clipped by 4 bases and J by 7 bases, with 7 bases between them. The CDR3 runs to 12 residues. CDR3: CASSSGVEKLFF. As DNA, the CDR3 is TGTGCCAGCAGTTCTGGAGTTGAAAAACTGTTTTTT.